Below, 2 T cell receptor beta chains from the same sample are listed, as sequenced in a study of molecular identifiers for immune sequencing clone quantification. A single record per CDR3 protein comes from TCRdb applying MiXCR to the PCR reads. The sample lists just under 65,000 distinct CDR3 sequences; under 20% were seen once. Sample: naive CD8+ T cells from blood, with Jurkat cell RNA spiked in. Described subset: FACS-sorted CD8+CD4-CCR7+CD45RA+ naive T cells. The receptors originated from a human donor in good health. Some libraries in this study had Jurkat cell RNA spiked in.

Only a few counts were recorded for this clonotype. This sequence may be a read error, since a much larger clone differs from it by one base. The chain combines TRBV24-1 with TRBJ2-1; 9 bases line up with TRBD2. Germline V gives CDR1 KGHDR, CDR2 SFDVKD. The CDR3 runs to 15 residues. Here the CDR3 reads CAASDLSGSPDEQFF. The CDR3 DNA follows: TGTGCCGCCAGTGATCTTAGCGGGAGTCCTGATGAGCAGTTCTTC.

This clonotype showed up many times. V usage is TRBV13 and J usage is TRBJ2-5; TRBD1 aligns across 7 bases. Losses at the gene ends were 3 bases for V and 3 bases for J; bases not matched to a gene: 1. Germline V gene sequence: CDR1 PRHDT, CDR2 FYEKMQ (reference sequence). CDR3 length equals 13 residues. Here the CDR3 reads CASSFQGEETQYF. The DNA for the CDR3 is TGTGCCAGCAGCTTTCAGGGGGAAGAGACCCAGTACTTC.